The rows below give T cell receptor beta chains drawn from one sample of a study of metastatic and nonmetastatic thyroid tumors. Using MiXCR, TCRdb re-called clones from the PCR reads. The sample includes 15,000 or so clones, approximately 25% of them seen just once. Sequenced input: adjacent normal tissue. These receptors originate from a female donor with papillary thyroid cancer or a benign thyroid nodule (not recorded which). Some clones in this sample may be carry-over from other donors' samples. Both conserved end residues are trimmed from each CDR3.

cdr3_aa cdr3_length j_call v_call
ASSYSGVGRTEAF 13 TRBJ1-1 TRBV6-2/TRBV6-3
ASSLQRDSGNTIY 13 TRBJ1-3 TRBV7-2
SASSRSDTQY 10 TRBJ2-3 TRBV20-1
ASSSPVLYPIMTQH 14 TRBJ1-5 TRBV6-2/TRBV6-3
ASRSEGDRGLGYT 13 TRBJ1-2 TRBV5-5
ASRTGLLSYEQY 12 TRBJ2-7 TRBV6-1
ASSFRDRERELF 12 TRBJ2-2 TRBV5-1
ASSSEFSKRSPLH 13 TRBJ1-6 TRBV27
ASSVNPSTDNEQF 13 TRBJ2-1 TRBV9
ASSTSFGQSEAF 12 TRBJ1-1 TRBV7-9
ASSLERGVWGEQF 13 TRBJ2-1 TRBV11-2
ASSSRQGARSDTQY 14 TRBJ2-3 TRBV7-3
ASIGSSGANVLT 12 TRBJ2-6 TRBV6-1
ASSGVPTNEKLF 12 TRBJ1-4 TRBV2
ANSPSQGQGAIYEQY 15 TRBJ2-7 TRBV18
ASSPISNTGELF 12 TRBJ2-2 TRBV7-8
AISESKEDNEQF 12 TRBJ2-1 TRBV10-3
ASRSTPRQSNTGELF 15 TRBJ2-2 TRBV28
ASSLEGPIEQY 11 TRBJ2-7 TRBV7-9
ASSLGTAHREAF 12 TRBJ1-1 TRBV7-4
ATSGGGRTSYYGYT 14 TRBJ1-2 TRBV15
ASINDGLAGADGQF 14 TRBJ2-1 TRBV6-1
ASSSGFNYGYT 11 TRBJ1-2 TRBV6-1
AIAFGAFNYEQY 12 TRBJ2-7 TRBV10-3
ASAQGAYGYT 10 TRBJ1-2 TRBV6-1
ASTPWAGASYEQY 13 TRBJ2-7 TRBV5-1
ASSPRQGLMNTEAF 14 TRBJ1-1 TRBV18
ASRGQSYSNQPQH 13 TRBJ1-5 TRBV6-2/TRBV6-3
ATDEQGTNYGYT 12 TRBJ1-2 TRBV10-3
ASSQESGAQGWYGYT 15 TRBJ1-2 TRBV4-1
ASSQDPSGFNEQF 13 TRBJ2-1 TRBV3-1
ASSLAGTFHEQY 12 TRBJ2-7 TRBV7-9
ASSLSVTGDGELF 13 TRBJ2-2 TRBV27
ASTHGTGMDGYT 12 TRBJ1-2 TRBV6-2/TRBV6-3
ASHDRVWTDTQY 12 TRBJ2-3 TRBV6-1
ASSEGFIGGVPSYEQY 16 TRBJ2-7 TRBV6-1
ASSLDSGRGDTQY 13 TRBJ2-3 TRBV11-2
ASSHRPMDRQYNEQF 15 TRBJ2-1 TRBV4-1
ASGGLAGGDTQY 12 TRBJ2-3 TRBV12-5
ASNQRPYEQY 10 TRBJ2-7 TRBV28
ASSHGGTAEAF 11 TRBJ1-1 TRBV3-1
ASSGTGNQPQH 11 TRBJ1-5 TRBV2
AWVPYMRQGIFDEQY 15 TRBJ2-7 TRBV30
DSSFDLYDHY 10 TRBJ2-7 TRBV12-3/TRBV12-4
ATSGDSGNTIY 11 TRBJ1-3 TRBV24-1
ASSLFGTSGRGYGYT 15 TRBJ1-2 TRBV11-2
ATSRVPLAGGWNEQF 15 TRBJ2-1 TRBV15
ASSYLGPTDTQY 12 TRBJ2-3 TRBV6-2/TRBV6-3
SAGADRGPVRDYGYT 15 TRBJ1-2 TRBV20-1
ASSLMVLDSQF 11 TRBJ2-1 TRBV12-3/TRBV12-4
AWRSAGSVAEAF 12 TRBJ1-1 TRBV30
ASSLPGQGVYGYT 13 TRBJ1-2 TRBV7-9
ASSPRQGRLAGGPGNEQF 18 TRBJ2-1 TRBV10-1
SAREGADTEAF 11 TRBJ1-1 TRBV20-1
ASSARDSPYNEQF 13 TRBJ2-1 TRBV9